Following are 24 T cell receptor beta chains from one sample sequenced in a study of beta chain features in type 1 diabetes. The entirety of the isolated RNA underwent reverse transcription, so expressed TCRB transcripts were sequenced. The data were produced by immunoSEQ multiplex PCR, yet TCRdb's version contains in-frame clones alone and is incomplete. The repertoire holds about 15,000 clones, with approximately 45% as singletons. Sequencing was carried out using stem cell memory CD4+ T cells from blood. The receptors were sampled from a middle-aged woman in good health.

The chain carries TRBV12-5 and TRBJ2-4, with TRBD1 as a possible D gene (6 bases). The CDR3 runs 16 residues. CDR1 and CDR2 from the germline V gene are LGHNT and FRNRAP. Trimming stripped 0 bases from V and 0 bases from J, with 9 bases between. The CDR3 here is CASGLVQGVAKNIQYF. CDR3 nucleotide sequence: TGTGCTAGTGGTTTGGTACAGGGAGTAGCCAAAAACATTCAGTACTTC.

Only a few counts were recorded for this clone. This rearrangement joins TRBV5-6 to TRBJ2-7; 8 bases match TRBD2. Losses at the gene ends were 4 bases for V and 4 bases for J; bases not matched to a gene: 4. This CDR3 is 13 amino acids long. Per germline, CDR1 SGHDT and CDR2 YYEEEE. CDR3 sequence: CASSPSGGYEQYF. Written as DNA, the CDR3 is TGTGCCAGCAGCCCCAGCGGGGGTTACGAGCAGTACTTC. Together with reference TRBV5-6 and TRBJ2-7, the CDR3 gives the full variable domain: DAGVTQSPTHLIKTRGQQVTLRCSPKSGHDTVSWYQQALGQGPQFIFQYYEEEERQRGNFPDRFSGHQFPNYSSELNVNALLLGDSALYLCASSPSGGYEQYFGPGTRLTVT.

J is TRBJ2-1 and V is TRBV7-9, with 12 bases fitting TRBD1. Germline values: CDR1 SEHNR, CDR2 FQNEAQ (reference sequence). This CDR3 is built from 16 residues. V gave up 5 bases and J gave up 7 bases; unmatched junction bases: 9. CDR3 in amino acids: CASSGDPGQGANEQFF. The DNA for the CDR3 is TGTGCCAGCAGCGGAGACCCGGGACAGGGGGCTAATGAGCAGTTCTTC.

The table lists this clone with a few counts. The chain links TRBV11-2 to TRBJ2-1, with 7 nucleotides matching TRBD2. V gave up 1 base and J gave up 4 bases; unmatched junction bases: 13. Germline CDR1 and CDR2: SGHAT and FQNNGV. This CDR3 is 18 amino acids long. The CDR3 sequence is CASSLGKHRKREYNEQFF. The CDR3 nucleotides read TGTGCCAGCAGCTTAGGTAAGCACCGGAAGCGGGAATACAATGAGCAGTTCTTC.

V usage is TRBV21-1 and J usage is TRBJ2-1; the DNA was not compared with TRBD2, the D call given in the table. TRBV21-1 is a recognized pseudogene. This CDR3 contains 17 residues. DNA of the CDR3: TGTGCCAGCATCTCCCCACGCCGGACTGGTAACTACAATGAGCAGTTCTTC. Translating gives CASISPRRTGNYNEQFF.

This clone is classed as medium-sized (0.01 to 0.1%). The chain recombines TRBV7-9 with TRBJ2-1, with 8 bases identical to TRBD1. V was pared by 5 bases and J by 5 bases, with 8 bases of the junction left unmatched. The CDR3 extends over 15 amino acids. The germline gives CDR1 SEHNR, CDR2 FQNEAQ (reference sequence). CDR3 amino acids: CASSRQGALDNEQFF. The CDR3 bases are TGTGCCAGCAGCCGTCAGGGGGCTCTGGACAATGAGCAGTTCTTC.

The chain recombines TRBV19 with TRBJ1-4; 7 nucleotides line up with TRBD1. CDR3 length equals 16 residues. Germline CDR1 is LNHDA and CDR2 is SQIVND (reference sequence). J was trimmed by 10 bases and V by 7 bases; bases with no gene match: 18. Written as DNA, the CDR3 is TGTGCCAGTACCGACAGGGCCAATGGGTTTACTGGAAAACTGTTTTTT. It yields the protein CASTDRANGFTGKLFF.

This clone was seen once. The CDR3 sequence is CASSRQGGRTDTQYF. The CDR3 DNA is TGTGCCAGCAGCAGACAGGGGGGCCGCACAGATACGCAGTATTTT. The chain joins TRBV7-2 to TRBJ2-3, with 9 bases fitting TRBD1. V was clipped by 5 bases and J by 1 base; unmatched bases: 4. Germline V gene lookup returns CDR1 SGHTA and CDR2 FQGNSA. There are 15 residues in the CDR3.

The V gene is TRBV6-1, the J gene TRBJ1-4, with D perhaps matching TRBD1 (5 bases). Germline V gene sequence: CDR1 MNHNS, CDR2 SASEGT. The CDR3 extends over 14 amino acids. With 7 bases removed from V and 7 bases from J, the gap between germline ends came to 16 bases. In nucleotides, the CDR3 is TGTGCCAGCAAAATAGGAGGGGATGGTGAAAAACTGTTTTTT. This gives the protein CASKIGGDGEKLFF.

This clone is classed as medium-sized. The rearrangement links TRBV13 to TRBJ2-5; TRBD1 agrees at 9 bases. Looked up from germline, CDR1 is PRHDT and CDR2 is FYEKMQ (reference sequence). The CDR3 is 14 amino acids. The J segment lost 4 bases and the V segment lost 4 bases, leaving 4 bases of the junction unmatched. CDR3 DNA sequence: TGTGCCAGCAGCTCGTCGGACAGGGGAGAGACCCAGTACTTC. It translates to CASSSSDRGETQYF.

The DNA of the CDR3 is TGTGCCAGTAGCCAGACAGGGATCTCGGAGACCCAGTACTTC. Residues: CASSQTGISETQYF. The rearrangement links TRBV19 to TRBJ2-5, with 7 nucleotides matching TRBD1. V shed 6 bases and J 5 bases; nucleotides not matched to a gene: 9. Germline V lookup: CDR1 LNHDA, CDR2 SQIVND (reference sequence). The CDR3 extends over 14 amino acids.

The chain recombines TRBV10-3 with TRBJ2-3; D is uncertain. The germline V and J ends were trimmed by 2 bases and 0 bases, with 12 bases remaining between them. Germline CDR1 reads ENHRY; CDR2 reads SYGVKD. The CDR3 runs to 16 residues. CDR3 sequence reads: CAISEMRISSTDTQYF. Here the CDR3 DNA reads TGTGCCATCAGTGAGATGCGGATTTCTAGCACAGATACGCAGTATTTT.

This clone ranks as medium-sized. V and J are TRBV29-1 and TRBJ2-7, with D unclear. The CDR3 totals 11 residues. CDR1 is SQVTM, CDR2 ANQGSEA, per germline. The V end was cut by 6 bases, the J end by 3 bases, with 9 bases between. The chain's CDR3 is CSVNSGYEQYF. As DNA, the CDR3 is TGCAGCGTCAACAGTGGCTACGAGCAGTACTTC.

The sample holds a few counts of this clone. The rearrangement joins TRBV5-1 to TRBJ2-1, with a tentative D call TRBD1 (6 bases). The CDR3 sequence is 15 residues long. V lost 4 bases to trimming and J lost 3 bases, with 14 bases between them. CDR1 is SGHRS, CDR2 YFSETQ, per germline. The CDR3, as DNA: TGCGCCAGCAGCCCGGGACATGGCCTCTACAATGAGCAGTTCTTC. Translating gives CASSPGHGLYNEQFF.

V gene TRBV11-2 combines with J gene TRBJ2-1, with a tentative D call TRBD2 (5 bases). CDR1 is SGHAT, CDR2 FQNNGV, per germline. Trimming left V 5 bases short and J 13 bases short, with 18 bases between. The CDR3 totals 13 residues. Written as DNA, the CDR3 is TGTGCCAGCAGCCCCGGGGAACAGTTTTATCAGTTCTTC. The encoded protein is CASSPGEQFYQFF.

The chain recombines TRBV6-5 with TRBJ2-3; D is possibly TRBD2 (5 bases). The ends were cut back, 0 bases at V and 1 base at J, with 5 bases in the middle. The CDR3 contains 14 residues. Per the germline V gene, CDR1 is MNHEY and CDR2 is SVGAGI. The CDR3 protein is CASSYSEGTDTQYF. CDR3 bases: TGTGCCAGCAGTTACTCGGAGGGCACAGATACGCAGTATTTT.

The rearrangement links TRBV7-2 to TRBJ2-1, with TRBD1 matching over 7 bases. CDR1 and CDR2 (germline): SGHTA, FQGNSA. J lost 0 bases, V lost 4 bases, and 15 bases had no gene match. The CDR3 consists of 19 residues. Here the CDR3 reads CASSSRGPGGLSSYNEQFF. The DNA for the CDR3 is TGTGCCAGCAGCTCTAGGGGGCCGGGTGGGTTGAGCTCCTACAATGAGCAGTTCTTC.

This clone was observed a single time. The chain uses TRBV19 and TRBJ2-5; a weak D match, TRBD1 (6 bases). The germline V gene has CDR1 LNHDA and CDR2 SQIVND (reference sequence). This CDR3 has 16 amino acids. Trimming took 1 base from V and 11 from J, leaving 23 bases between them. The chain's CDR3 is CASSIVGGQGPTEQYF. The CDR3 DNA reads TGTGCCAGTAGTATAGTAGGGGGACAAGGGCCTACGGAGCAGTACTTC.

This clone was detected a few times. The V and J genes are TRBV7-8 and TRBJ1-5; no definite D call. Between the trimmed V and J ends, which lost 5 bases and 1 base, there was a span of 9 bases. The germline V gene has CDR1 SGHVS and CDR2 FQNEAQ. This CDR3 contains 14 residues. CDR3 DNA: TGTGCCAGCAGCCTGCAACAGAGCAATCAGCCCCAGCATTTT. Amino acids: CASSLQQSNQPQHF.

V is TRBV6-5 and J is TRBJ2-3; 7 positions agree with TRBD1. The V gene end was trimmed by 5 bases and the J gene end by 8 bases; junction bases not matched to a gene: 10. The CDR3 extends over 14 amino acids. Germline V gene sequence: CDR1 MNHEY, CDR2 SVGAGI. The CDR3 is CASSAEPDRTTQYF. CDR3 bases: TGTGCCAGCAGTGCCGAGCCGGACAGGACTACGCAGTATTTT.

About this clone itself: Germline is not matched at one junction end, which may reflect a read error. The J gene is TRBJ1-4, the V gene TRBV11-2, with TRBD1 as a possible D gene (5 bases). Germline V gene sequence: CDR1 SGHAT, CDR2 FQNNGV. CDR3 size: 15 residues. The CDR3 region has the DNA TGTGCCAGCAGCTTAGCTAGACAGTCTAACGAAAAACTGTTTTTT. This gives the protein CASSLARQSNEKLFF.

CDR3 DNA: TGTGCCAGCAGCCTGACAGTCAACACTGAAGCTTTCTTT. This codes for CASSLTVNTEAFF. J is TRBJ1-1 and V is TRBV13; D perhaps matches TRBD1 (5 bases). Per the germline V gene, CDR1 is PRHDT and CDR2 is FYEKMQ (reference sequence). V shed 5 bases and J shed 2 bases, with 9 bases lying between them. CDR3 length equals 13 residues.

The V gene is TRBV4-1, the J gene TRBJ1-2; 11 bases map to TRBD1. The germline V gene has CDR1 MGHRA and CDR2 YSYEKL. The CDR3 length is 15 residues. V was pared by 1 base and J by 8 bases, with 6 bases of the junction left unmatched. This CDR3 reads CASSQAGQGAMGYTF. CDR3 in DNA: TGCGCCAGCAGCCAAGCCGGACAGGGGGCAATGGGCTACACCTTC.

The chain links TRBV15 to TRBJ2-1; no reliable D call. The CDR3 spans 14 residues. Between the trimmed V and J ends, which lost 0 bases and 12 bases, there was a span of 15 bases. CDR1 and CDR2 from the germline V gene are LNHNV and YYDKDF (reference sequence). CDR3 in amino acids: CATSRDAVPVGQFF. The CDR3 DNA sequence: TGTGCCACCAGCAGAGATGCGGTACCAGTGGGGCAGTTCTTC.